These 20 T cell receptor beta chains came from one sample sequenced in a study of control samples from healthy donors and cancer patients. Here immunoSEQ multiplex PCR was the method, and the copy in TCRdb shows in-frame clones only, minus some. The sample has around 97,000 clones; around nine tenths are singletons. Sample: PBMCs. These receptors came from a man in his sixties with lung cancer.

The rearrangement joins TRBV11-3 to TRBJ2-6; D is perhaps TRBD1 or TRBD2 (5 bases each). V gave up 5 bases and J gave up 2 bases, with 10 bases separating them. The CDR3 runs 15 residues. The germline CDR1 and CDR2 sequences are SGHNT and YENEEA. The CDR3 protein is CASSGEGTGANVLTF. Here the CDR3 DNA reads TGTGCCAGCAGCGGAGAGGGGACTGGGGCCAACGTCCTGACTTTC.

The V and J genes are TRBV6-5 and TRBJ1-5, with D possibly being TRBD1 (6 bases). Germline V gene data show CDR1 as MNHEY and CDR2 as SVGAGI. The CDR3 covers 15 residues. V lost 6 bases and J 0 bases, leaving 12 bases between the germline ends. CDR3 loop: CASSLNRDSNQPQHF. The CDR3 DNA sequence: TGTGCCAGCAGCCTAAACAGGGATAGCAATCAGCCCCAGCATTTT.

This chain connects TRBV2 to TRBJ2-2; 9 positions agree with TRBD1. Germline V gives CDR1 SNHLY, CDR2 FYNNEI. The CDR3 consists of 15 residues. Trimming took 6 bases from V and 6 from J; bases not matched to a gene: 8. Written as DNA, the CDR3 is TGTGCCAGCAGCGACGACAGGGGGATAGCCGGGGAGCTGTTTTTT. Amino acids: CASSDDRGIAGELFF.

The chain has TRBV6-6 and TRBJ2-1, with D possibly being TRBD1 (6 bases). The V and J ends lost 2 bases and 5 bases respectively, with 10 bases between them. Germline V gene sequence: CDR1 MNHNY, CDR2 SVGAGI (reference sequence). There are 14 residues in the CDR3. CDR3 loop: CASSYQDRHNEQFF. The CDR3 DNA reads TGTGCCAGCAGTTACCAGGACAGACACAATGAGCAGTTCTTC.

The rearrangement links TRBV25-1 to TRBJ2-5, with D possibly TRBD2 on 5 matching bases. Germline V gives CDR1 MGHDK, CDR2 SYGVNS. The CDR3 sequence is 14 residues long. The V end was cut by 5 bases, the J end by 2 bases, with 12 bases between. CDR3 nucleotide sequence: TGTGCCAGCAGTCGGGGTTGGCTACAAGAGACCCAGTACTTC. Residues: CASSRGWLQETQYF. The full variable domain, with the rest looked up from reference TRBV25-1 and TRBJ2-5, is EADIYQTPRYLVIGTGKKITLECSQTMGHDKMYWYQQDPGMELHLIHYSYGVNSTEKGDLSSESTVSRIRTEHFPLTLESARPSHTSQYLCASSRGWLQETQYFGPGTRLLVL.

This chain links TRBV11-3 with TRBJ1-1; D is unresolved. With 5 bases removed from V and 1 base from J, the gap between germline ends came to 11 bases. The CDR3 contains 14 residues. The germline V gene has CDR1 SGHNT and CDR2 YENEEA. The CDR3 spells CASSPNIANTEAFF. The CDR3 DNA follows: TGTGCCAGCAGCCCAAACATAGCGAACACTGAAGCTTTCTTT.

The chain combines TRBV10-2 with TRBJ1-5; D is unclear. Germline loops: CDR1 WSHSY, CDR2 SAAADI. The CDR3 consists of 15 residues. V was cut by 6 bases and J by 0 bases, with 12 bases left in between. The CDR3 sequence: CASREGPDSNQPQHF. The DNA for the CDR3 is TGCGCCAGCAGGGAAGGGCCAGATAGCAATCAGCCCCAGCATTTT.

This clone was observed a few times. The chain couples TRBV13 to TRBJ1-1; no clear D gene. The germline V gene encodes CDR1 PRHDT and CDR2 FYEKMQ (reference sequence). Trimming removed 1 base at V and 6 bases at J, with 12 bases between. This CDR3 is 14 amino acids long. The CDR3 reads CASSLDSGRAEAFF. The CDR3 DNA reads TGTGCCAGCAGCTTAGATTCGGGGAGGGCTGAAGCTTTCTTT.

This chain's CDR3 is CSVGEGPYTGELFF. The CDR3 DNA follows: TGCAGCGTTGGAGAAGGGCCGTACACCGGGGAGCTGTTTTTT. The V gene is TRBV29-1, the J gene TRBJ2-2; D ambiguous. Trimming took 4 bases from V and 3 from J, leaving 12 bases between them. The CDR3 sequence is 14 residues long. Germline V gene lookup returns CDR1 SQVTM and CDR2 ANQGSEA.

The J gene is TRBJ1-1, the V gene TRBV5-1, with 9 nucleotides matching TRBD1. Trimming cost V 5 bases and J 11 bases; bases outside gene matches: 16. The CDR3 extends over 15 amino acids. Germline V gene data show CDR1 as SGHRS and CDR2 as YFSETQ. This CDR3 reads CASSIPGQGVQGAFF. The CDR3 DNA reads as TGCGCCAGCAGTATACCGGGACAGGGCGTTCAGGGTGCTTTCTTT.

A single count supports this clone. The gene calls are TRBV15 and TRBJ2-7; possible D gene TRBD1, 6 bases. This CDR3 is built from 17 residues. The V gene lost 2 bases and the J gene lost 0 bases, with 17 bases spanning the gap. Germline assignment: CDR1 LNHNV and CDR2 YYDKDF (reference sequence). This CDR3 reads CATSRTPTGSLSYEQYF. CDR3 sequence (DNA): TGTGCCACCAGCAGAACCCCGACAGGTTCGCTCTCCTACGAGCAGTACTTC. The whole variable domain, remainder taken from reference TRBV15 and TRBJ2-7, is DAMVIQNPRYQVTQFGKPVTLSCSQTLNHNVMYWYQQKSSQAPKLLFHYYDKDFNNEADTPDNFQSRRPNTSFCFLDIRSPGLGDTAMYLCATSRTPTGSLSYEQYFGPGTRLTVT.

The V call is TRBV7-3, the J call TRBJ2-1; possibly TRBD1 or TRBD2 for D (7 bases each). Germline-derived CDR1 and CDR2 are SGHTA and FQGTGA. The CDR3 is 14 amino acids. V was cut by 5 bases and J by 9 bases, with 17 bases left in between. This CDR3 is CASSPRGGGVEQFF. The CDR3 nucleotides read TGTGCCAGCAGCCCCCGGGGAGGGGGCGTTGAGCAGTTCTTC.

In its sample, this clone was seen once. The chain has TRBV24-1 and TRBJ2-1; no definite D call. The ends were cut back, 6 bases at V and 8 bases at J, with 13 bases in the middle. Germline lookup yields CDR1 KGHDR and CDR2 SFDVKD. The CDR3 totals 13 residues. In DNA, the CDR3 is TGTGCCACCAGTTACAGTTCGGTGGATGAGCAGTTCTTC. Protein product: CATSYSSVDEQFF.

V usage is TRBV6-5 and J usage is TRBJ1-5, with unresolved D. The CDR3 runs 13 residues. V was shortened by 6 bases and J by 3 bases, with 9 bases between the two germline ends. Germline V gene data show CDR1 as MNHEY and CDR2 as SVGAGI. The CDR3 protein is CASRNENNQPQHF. The CDR3 nucleotides read TGTGCCAGCAGAAATGAAAACAATCAGCCCCAGCATTTT.

V and J are TRBV29-1 and TRBJ1-2; D not certain. The CDR3 has 12 amino acids. V was trimmed by 8 bases and J by 11 bases, leaving 21 bases between them. Germline CDR1 SQVTM, CDR2 ANQGSEA. CDR3 DNA: TGCAGCTACGTCGCTGACGGCCCGCGGTACACCTTC. Translating it yields CSYVADGPRYTF.

This chain joins TRBV5-1 and TRBJ2-7, with TRBD2 as a possible D gene (6 bases). This CDR3 contains 17 residues. Between the trimmed V and J ends, which lost 0 bases and 0 bases, there was a span of 16 bases. Germline V gives CDR1 SGHRS, CDR2 YFSETQ. The CDR3 DNA sequence: TGCGCCAGCAGCTTGGGTTTACTACGGGGGAGCTCCTACGAGCAGTACTTC. Its translation is CASSLGLLRGSSYEQYF.

The V call is TRBV7-3, the J call TRBJ1-6; weak D call: TRBD1 (6 bases). The length of the CDR3 is 14 residues. Germline-derived CDR1 and CDR2 are SGHTA and FQGTGA. V lost 5 bases, J lost 7 bases, and 12 bases lay in between. The CDR3 sequence is CASSVTGSNSPLHF. The CDR3, as DNA: TGTGCCAGCAGCGTCACAGGGTCGAATTCACCCCTCCACTTT.

The chain combines TRBV6-1 with TRBJ2-2, with TRBD1 as a possible D gene (6 bases). Germline V gene data show CDR1 as MNHNS and CDR2 as SASEGT. The CDR3 length is 15 residues. Trimming left V 2 bases short and J 4 bases short, with 11 bases between. The CDR3 loop reads CASSESGGRTGELFF. In DNA, the CDR3 is TGTGCCAGCAGTGAATCTGGGGGCCGCACCGGGGAGCTGTTTTTT.

V usage is TRBV5-4 and J usage is TRBJ2-5, with 13 bases lining up with TRBD2. Germline V gene data show CDR1 as SGHNT and CDR2 as YYREEE (reference sequence). The CDR3 covers 17 residues. With V trimmed by 4 bases and J by 5 bases, 11 bases remained unmatched. The CDR3 DNA sequence: TGTGCCAGCAGCGCCGGACTAGCGGGGGCCACGGGGGAGACCCAGTACTTC. Translation: CASSAGLAGATGETQYF.

J is TRBJ2-1 and V is TRBV6-4, with TRBD2 matching over 9 bases. V lost 3 bases and J lost 3; bases outside the gene matches: 0. This CDR3 is 14 amino acids long. CDR1 is MRHNA, CDR2 SNTAGT, per germline. CDR3 loop: CASSEAGGYNEQFF. As DNA, the CDR3 is TGTGCCAGCAGTGAAGCGGGGGGCTACAATGAGCAGTTCTTC.